The next 20 T cell receptor beta chains were all read from a single sample in a study of cytomegalovirus exposure and HLA in healthy donors. It was with 60 Vbeta and 13 Jbeta primers that the PCR ran. Using immunoSEQ multiplex PCR, the repertoire was profiled, and TCRdb retains in-frame clones only, with some absent. The top ten clones hold 2% to 2.5% of a sample with 180,000 or so clones, approximately 72% of them seen once. The sequenced sample was PBMCs. Receptors originate from a human donor in good health.

This chain links TRBV6-4 with TRBJ1-1, with TRBD1 matching 7 bases. The CDR3 has 15 residues. The V gene end was trimmed by 6 bases and the J gene end by 8 bases; junction bases not matched to a gene: 15. The germline V gene encodes CDR1 MRHNA and CDR2 SNTAGT. For the CDR3, the DNA is TGTGCCAGCAGCCACACGAGTACAGGGGCATCCGAAGCTTTCTTT. Its translation: CASSHTSTGASEAFF.

The chain joins TRBV10-3 to TRBJ1-1; TRBD1 agrees at 7 bases. Per the germline V gene, CDR1 is ENHRY and CDR2 is SYGVKD. The CDR3 is 12 amino acids. Losses at the gene ends were 6 bases for V and 4 bases for J; bases not matched to a gene: 2. Written as DNA, the CDR3 is TGTGCCATCAGCGACAGGGCCACTGAAGCTTTCTTT. It codes for CAISDRATEAFF.

The chain joins TRBV15 to TRBJ2-3; a possible D gene is TRBD2 (6 bases). The CDR3 length is 15 residues. The V gene lost 5 bases and the J gene lost 6 bases, with 18 bases spanning the gap. Germline CDR1 reads LNHNV; CDR2 reads YYDKDF (reference sequence). The chain's CDR3 is CATSVEGHSPDTQYF. In nucleotides, the CDR3 is TGTGCCACCAGCGTGGAGGGGCACTCTCCCGATACGCAGTATTTT.

V and J are TRBV19 and TRBJ1-5; weak D call: TRBD1 (5 bases). The CDR3 totals 15 residues. With 3 bases removed from V and 0 bases from J, the gap between germline ends came to 9 bases. Germline CDR1 LNHDA, CDR2 SQIVND (reference sequence). CDR3 in amino acids: CASSIPGYSNQPQHF. The CDR3 bases are TGTGCCAGTAGTATTCCAGGGTATAGCAATCAGCCCCAGCATTTT.

As regards this clone: The junction and the germline gene differ at one end; a read error may be behind it. V usage is TRBV5-6 and J usage is TRBJ2-1; 12 bases fit TRBD2. The CDR3 consists of 17 residues. Germline lookup yields CDR1 SGHDT and CDR2 YYEEEE. The CDR3 spells CASSLGTGLAGINEQFF. CDR3 coding DNA: TGTGCCAGCAGTTTGGGGACCGGACTAGCGGGGATCAATGAGCAGTTCTTC.

This chain links TRBV4-1 with TRBJ2-1, with a weak D call TRBD2 (5 bases). Trimming took off 0 bases at V and 2 bases at J, with 8 bases between the two ends. Germline V gene data show CDR1 as MGHRA and CDR2 as YSYEKL. The CDR3 consists of 15 residues. The CDR3 DNA follows: TGCGCCAGCAGCCAAGATGGAGGAACCTACAATGAGCAGTTCTTC. It encodes CASSQDGGTYNEQFF.

The chain combines TRBV5-4 with TRBJ2-7, with 12 bases matching TRBD2. In germline, CDR1 is SGHNT, CDR2 YYREEE (reference sequence). V lost 0 bases and J lost 3; bases outside the gene matches: 4. The CDR3 loop spans 16 amino acids. CDR3 nucleotide sequence: TGTGCCAGCAGCTTGGCCGGGACTAGCGGGCGCTACGAGCAGTACTTC. Amino acids: CASSLAGTSGRYEQYF.

This clone was recorded only once. The rearrangement links TRBV4-1 to TRBJ2-7; TRBD2 matches 8 bases. This CDR3 spans 20 amino acids. The germline V gene encodes CDR1 MGHRA and CDR2 YSYEKL. V was pared by 0 bases and J by 1 base, with 17 bases of the junction left unmatched. The CDR3 loop is CASSQDRVAGRSPFSYEQYF. As DNA, the CDR3 is TGCGCCAGCAGCCAAGATCGGGTAGCGGGGCGATCCCCCTTTTCCTACGAGCAGTACTTC.

The CDR3 reads CATRTSSYNEQFF. CDR3 nucleotide sequence: TGTGCCACCAGGACTAGCTCCTACAATGAGCAGTTCTTC. The J gene is TRBJ2-1, the V gene TRBV2; 7 nucleotides match TRBD2. The V segment lost 10 bases and the J segment 0 bases; nucleotides outside the gene matches: 3. The CDR3 extends over 13 amino acids. Germline V gives CDR1 SNHLY, CDR2 FYNNEI.

This clone was detected only a few times. V usage is TRBV6-5 and J usage is TRBJ1-1; D call uncertain. This CDR3 spans 13 amino acids. Between the trimmed V and J ends, which lost 10 bases and 5 bases, there was a span of 17 bases. Germline-derived CDR1 and CDR2 are MNHEY and SVGAGI. The DNA for the CDR3 is TGTGCCACCCCCTCGAGAGGCAAAACTGAAGCTTTCTTT. Translation: CATPSRGKTEAFF.

This clone was detected a few times. The chain links TRBV2 to TRBJ2-7; D gene ambiguous. CDR3 length: 14 residues. CDR1 and CDR2 from the germline V gene are SNHLY and FYNNEI. Trimming left V 4 bases short and J 0 bases short, with 10 bases between. The CDR3 loop reads CASSGHIFSYEQYF. CDR3 DNA sequence: TGTGCCAGCAGTGGACATATATTCTCCTACGAGCAGTACTTC.

This sequence joins TRBV29-1 and TRBJ2-1; no reliable D call. The CDR3 extends over 12 amino acids. CDR1 is SQVTM, CDR2 ANQGSEA, per germline. Between the trimmed V and J ends, which lost 3 bases and 1 base, there was a span of 4 bases. In DNA, the CDR3 is TGCAGCGTTGAGAGATCCTACAATGAGCAGTTCTTC. It codes for CSVERSYNEQFF.

This clone was found a few times. CDR3 protein: CATTAFADRGRGYTF. CDR3 nucleotides: TGTGCCACCACGGCCTTTGCTGACAGGGGGAGAGGCTACACCTTC. The J gene is TRBJ1-2, the V gene TRBV19; 9 nucleotides match TRBD1. This CDR3 contains 15 residues. The V segment lost 10 bases and the J segment 8 bases; nucleotides outside the gene matches: 17. Germline assignment: CDR1 LNHDA and CDR2 SQIVND (reference sequence).

CDR3 sequence (DNA): TGTGCCAGCAGTGAAGCGGGCACTCTCACCGGGGAGCTGTTTTTT. Its translation is CASSEAGTLTGELFF. The chain recombines TRBV2 with TRBJ2-2; no reliable D call. Per the germline V gene, CDR1 is SNHLY and CDR2 is FYNNEI. CDR3 length: 15 amino acids. V lost 0 bases and J lost 4, with 9 bases in between.

The chain has TRBV7-9 and TRBJ2-6; the D gene is possibly TRBD2 (6 bases). The V end was cut by 8 bases, the J end by 3 bases, with 14 bases between. In germline, CDR1 is SEHNR, CDR2 FQNEAQ (reference sequence). The CDR3 has 15 amino acids. CDR3: CASLARGSGANVLTF. The CDR3 bases are TGTGCCAGCCTGGCGCGGGGAAGTGGGGCCAACGTCCTGACTTTC.

The rearrangement links TRBV27 to TRBJ2-7; TRBD2 matches at 13 bases. The CDR3 extends over 17 amino acids. V was clipped by 5 bases and J by 6 bases; unmatched bases: 13. Germline CDR1 is MNHEY and CDR2 is SMNVEV (reference sequence). The chain's CDR3 is CASSPDSGLAGSSEQYF. The CDR3, as DNA: TGTGCCAGCAGTCCCGACTCGGGACTAGCGGGGTCTAGCGAGCAGTACTTC.

The V gene is TRBV6-1, the J gene TRBJ2-7; unclear D gene. The CDR3 is 11 amino acids. V lost 2 bases and J 5 bases, leaving 4 bases between the germline ends. CDR1 MNHNS and CDR2 SASEGT come from the germline V gene. CDR3 coding DNA: TGTGCCAGCAGTGAATCGGACGAGCAGTACTTC. The encoded protein is CASSESDEQYF.

This clone was found once. This chain connects TRBV5-1 to TRBJ1-1; D is perhaps TRBD1 (5 bases). This CDR3 region has 16 residues. Germline V gene sequence: CDR1 SGHRS, CDR2 YFSETQ. Trimming took off 5 bases at V and 4 bases at J, with 21 bases between the two ends. The CDR3, as DNA: TGCGCCAGCAGACTGGGGCAGATAAACGTGGGCACTGAAGCTTTCTTT. It encodes CASRLGQINVGTEAFF.

CDR3: CASSSTQGHTEAFF. CDR3 bases: TGTGCCAGCAGCTCCACACAGGGACACACTGAAGCTTTCTTT. The chain joins TRBV7-8 to TRBJ1-1; possible D gene TRBD1, 6 bases. Germline assignment: CDR1 SGHVS and CDR2 FQNEAQ. V gave up 4 bases and J gave up 3 bases, with 12 bases separating them. The CDR3 sequence is 14 residues long.

This chain uses TRBV25-1 with TRBJ1-4; a weak D match, TRBD1 (5 bases). The CDR3 spans 15 residues. Germline V CDR1 and CDR2: MGHDK, SYGVNS. The V end lost 7 bases, the J end lost 0 bases, and 12 bases lay between the germline ends. The CDR3 DNA is TGTGCCAGCACGCCGCAGGGCGCAACTAATGAAAAACTGTTTTTT. It specifies CASTPQGATNEKLFF.